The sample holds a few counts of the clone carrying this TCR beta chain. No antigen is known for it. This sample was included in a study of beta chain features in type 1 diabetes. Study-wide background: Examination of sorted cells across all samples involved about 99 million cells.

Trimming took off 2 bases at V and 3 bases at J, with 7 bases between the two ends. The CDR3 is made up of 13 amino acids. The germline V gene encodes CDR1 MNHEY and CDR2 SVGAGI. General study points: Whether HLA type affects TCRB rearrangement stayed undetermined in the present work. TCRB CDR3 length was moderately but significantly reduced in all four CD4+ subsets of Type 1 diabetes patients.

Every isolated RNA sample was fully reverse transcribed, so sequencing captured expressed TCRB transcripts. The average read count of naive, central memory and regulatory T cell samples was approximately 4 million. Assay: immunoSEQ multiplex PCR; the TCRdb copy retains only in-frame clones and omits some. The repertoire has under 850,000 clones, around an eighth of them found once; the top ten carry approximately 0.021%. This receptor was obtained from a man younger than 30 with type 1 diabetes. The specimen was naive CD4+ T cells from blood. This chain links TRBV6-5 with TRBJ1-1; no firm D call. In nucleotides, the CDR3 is TGTGCCAGCAGTTACCGAAGACACACTGAAGCTTTCTTT. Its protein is CASSYRRHTEAFF.